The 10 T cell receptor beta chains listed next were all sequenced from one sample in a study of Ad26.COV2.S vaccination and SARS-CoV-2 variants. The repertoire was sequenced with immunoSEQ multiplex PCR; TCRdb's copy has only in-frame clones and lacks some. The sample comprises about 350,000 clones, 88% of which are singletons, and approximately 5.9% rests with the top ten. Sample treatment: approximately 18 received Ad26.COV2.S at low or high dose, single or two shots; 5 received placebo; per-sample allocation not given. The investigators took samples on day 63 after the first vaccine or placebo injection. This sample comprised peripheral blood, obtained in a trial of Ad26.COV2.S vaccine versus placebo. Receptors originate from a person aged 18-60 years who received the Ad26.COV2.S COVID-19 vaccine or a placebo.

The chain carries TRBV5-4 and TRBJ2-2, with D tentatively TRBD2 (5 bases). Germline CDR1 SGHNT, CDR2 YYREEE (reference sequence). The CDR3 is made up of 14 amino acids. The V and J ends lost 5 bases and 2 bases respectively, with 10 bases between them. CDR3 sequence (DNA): TGTGCCAGCAGGAGGGCTAGCAACACCGGGGAGCTGTTTTTT. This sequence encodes CASRRASNTGELFF.

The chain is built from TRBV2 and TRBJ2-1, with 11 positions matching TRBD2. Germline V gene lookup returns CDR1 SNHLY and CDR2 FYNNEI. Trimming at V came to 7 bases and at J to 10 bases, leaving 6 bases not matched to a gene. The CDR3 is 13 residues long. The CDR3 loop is CASNGVAGGEQFF. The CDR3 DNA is TGTGCCAGCAACGGGGTAGCGGGAGGGGAGCAGTTCTTC. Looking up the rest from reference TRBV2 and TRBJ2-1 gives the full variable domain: EPEVTQTPSHQVTQMGQEVILRCVPISNHLYFYWYRQILGQKVEFLVSFYNNEISEKSEIFDDQFSVERPDGSNFTLKIRSTKLEDSAMYFCASNGVAGGEQFFGPGTRLTVL.

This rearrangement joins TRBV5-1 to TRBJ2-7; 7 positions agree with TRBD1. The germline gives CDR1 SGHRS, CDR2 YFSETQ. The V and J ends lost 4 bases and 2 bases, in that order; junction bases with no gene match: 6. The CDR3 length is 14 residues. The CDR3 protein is CASSLGTVAYEQYF. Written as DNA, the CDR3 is TGCGCCAGCAGCCTAGGGACAGTCGCCTACGAGCAGTACTTC. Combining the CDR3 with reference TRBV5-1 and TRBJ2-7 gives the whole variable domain KAGVTQTPRYLIKTRGQQVTLSCSPISGHRSVSWYQQTPGQGLQFLFEYFSETQRNKGNFPGRFSGRQFSNSRSEMNVSTLELGDSALYLCASSLGTVAYEQYFGPGTRLTVT.

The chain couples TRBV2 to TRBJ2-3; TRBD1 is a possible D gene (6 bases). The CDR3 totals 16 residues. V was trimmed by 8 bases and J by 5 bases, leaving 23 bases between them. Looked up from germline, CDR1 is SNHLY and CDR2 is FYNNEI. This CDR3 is CASRRARDPGVDTQYF. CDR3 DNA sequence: TGTGCCAGCCGGCGGGCCCGGGACCCAGGGGTAGATACGCAGTATTTT.

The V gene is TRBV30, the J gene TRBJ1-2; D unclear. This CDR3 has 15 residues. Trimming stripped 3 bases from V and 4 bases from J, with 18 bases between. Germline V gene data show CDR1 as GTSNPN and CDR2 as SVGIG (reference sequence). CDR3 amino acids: CAWRGSRMILYGYTF. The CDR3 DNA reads TGTGCCTGGAGAGGGAGTCGAATGATTCTCTATGGCTACACCTTC.

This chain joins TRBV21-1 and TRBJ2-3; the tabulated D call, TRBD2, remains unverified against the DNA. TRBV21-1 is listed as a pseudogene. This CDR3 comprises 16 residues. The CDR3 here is CASSKYRGGTTDTQYF. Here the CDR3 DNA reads TGTGCCAGCAGCAAATATCGCGGGGGGACCACAGATACGCAGTATTTT.

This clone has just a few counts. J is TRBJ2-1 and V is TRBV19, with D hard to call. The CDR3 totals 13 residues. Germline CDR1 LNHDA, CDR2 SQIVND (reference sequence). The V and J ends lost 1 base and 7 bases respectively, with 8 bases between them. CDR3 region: CASSIVNRNEQFF. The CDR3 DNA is TGTGCCAGTAGTATAGTTAATAGGAATGAGCAGTTCTTC.

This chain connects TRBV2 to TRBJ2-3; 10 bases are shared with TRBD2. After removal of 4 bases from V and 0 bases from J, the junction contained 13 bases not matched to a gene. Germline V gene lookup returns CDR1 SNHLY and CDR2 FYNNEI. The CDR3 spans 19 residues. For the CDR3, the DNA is TGTGCCAGCAGTGTCCGTCTAGCGGGGGCGCGAGTAAGCACAGATACGCAGTATTTT. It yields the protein CASSVRLAGARVSTDTQYF.

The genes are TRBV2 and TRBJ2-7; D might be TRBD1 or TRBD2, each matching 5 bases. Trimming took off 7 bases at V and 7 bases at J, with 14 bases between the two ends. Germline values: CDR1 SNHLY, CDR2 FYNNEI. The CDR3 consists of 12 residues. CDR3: CASIEGRYEQYF. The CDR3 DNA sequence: TGTGCCAGCATTGAGGGACGCTATGAGCAGTACTTC. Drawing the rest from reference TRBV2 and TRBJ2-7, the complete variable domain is EPEVTQTPSHQVTQMGQEVILRCVPISNHLYFYWYRQILGQKVEFLVSFYNNEISEKSEIFDDQFSVERPDGSNFTLKIRSTKLEDSAMYFCASIEGRYEQYFGPGTRLTVT.

The CDR3 DNA reads TGTGCCAGCAGTGAACAGGGTGATACGCAGTATTTT. Translation: CASSEQGDTQYF. The chain uses TRBV6-1 and TRBJ2-3; tentatively, D is TRBD1 (5 bases). Trimming shortened V by 2 bases and J by 6 bases, and 6 bases separated the two germline ends. CDR3 length: 12 amino acids. The V gene's germline CDR1 is MNHNS and CDR2 SASEGT.